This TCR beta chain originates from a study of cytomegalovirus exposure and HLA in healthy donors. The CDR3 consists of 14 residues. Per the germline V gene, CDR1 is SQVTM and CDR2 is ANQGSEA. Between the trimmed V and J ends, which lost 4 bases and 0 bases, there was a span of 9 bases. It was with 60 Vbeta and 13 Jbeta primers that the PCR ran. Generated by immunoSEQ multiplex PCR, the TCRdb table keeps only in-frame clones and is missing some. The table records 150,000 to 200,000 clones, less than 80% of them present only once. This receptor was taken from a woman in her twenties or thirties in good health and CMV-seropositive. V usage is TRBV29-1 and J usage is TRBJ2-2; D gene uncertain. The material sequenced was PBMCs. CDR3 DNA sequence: TGCAGCGTTGTGTTACTCGCGAACACCGGGGAGCTGTTTTTT. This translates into CSVVLLANTGELFF.